This T cell receptor (beta chain) was documented in a study of technical replicates of blood from a few donors. Germline values: CDR1 SGHNT, CDR2 YYREEE (reference sequence). Trimming stripped 3 bases from V and 1 base from J, with 7 bases between. The CDR3 consists of 13 residues. Libraries were prepared by immunoSEQ multiplex PCR; TCRdb keeps only in-frame clonotypes and omits some of them. Found here are about 97,000 clones, under 96% of them singletons; the top ten hold approximately 0.21%. V usage is TRBV5-4 and J usage is TRBJ2-5; no firm D call. The sample was T cells isolated from PBMCs. The sequence was collected from a human donor in good health. The CDR3 sequence: CASSSQSQETQYF. In DNA, the CDR3 is TGTGCCAGCAGCTCCCAGTCCCAAGAGACCCAGTACTTC.